Below are 29 T cell receptor beta chains sequenced from a single sample in a study of shared T cell receptors in the human thymus. TCRdb keeps only in-frame clones here, not all; method: immunoSEQ multiplex PCR. This table holds 630,000 or so clones, around 87% found once. This sample was also put to use in a study of human thymus T cells.

The material sequenced was thymocytes. These receptor sequences come from a boy younger than two with a congenital heart defect.

The gene calls are TRBV6-1 and TRBJ1-4; TRBD1 agrees at 10 bases. The CDR3 loop spans 13 amino acids. Germline loops: CDR1 MNHNS, CDR2 SASEGT. The junction had 6 bases not matched to a gene; V was cut back by 10 bases and J by 7 bases. The CDR3 loop is CATQTGGIEKLFF. DNA for the CDR3: TGTGCCACTCAGACAGGGGGCATTGAAAAACTGTTTTTT.

This clone has just a few counts. This rearrangement joins TRBV5-6 to TRBJ1-1; possible D gene TRBD1, 6 bases. V was shortened by 4 bases and J by 6 bases, with 19 bases between the two germline ends. In germline, CDR1 is SGHDT, CDR2 YYEEEE. The CDR3 is made up of 15 amino acids. CDR3 sequence (DNA): TGTGCCAGCAGCACCAGACAGGCCCGGAGGTCTGAAGCTTTCTTT. Residues: CASSTRQARRSEAFF. The entire variable domain, with the rest obtained from reference TRBV5-6 and TRBJ1-1, is as follows: DAGVTQSPTHLIKTRGQQVTLRCSPKSGHDTVSWYQQALGQGPQFIFQYYEEEERQRGNFPDRFSGHQFPNYSSELNVNALLLGDSALYLCASSTRQARRSEAFFGQGTRLTVV.

This chain links TRBV25-1 with TRBJ2-1; TRBD2 is a possible D gene (6 bases). The germline CDR1 and CDR2 sequences are MGHDK and SYGVNS. Trimming removed 8 bases from V and 2 bases from J, with 13 bases in between. This CDR3 has 14 amino acids. This chain's CDR3 is CASGLAEPYNEQFF. Written as DNA, the CDR3 is TGTGCCAGCGGCTTAGCGGAGCCCTACAATGAGCAGTTCTTC.

The V gene is TRBV10-3, the J gene TRBJ2-1, with TRBD2 as a possible D gene (5 bases). The CDR3 covers 14 residues. CDR1 ENHRY and CDR2 SYGVKD come from the germline V gene. V was cut by 7 bases and J by 2 bases, with 12 bases left in between. The CDR3 region is CAIKSAVTYNEQFF. The CDR3, as DNA: TGTGCCATCAAATCAGCGGTAACCTACAATGAGCAGTTCTTC.

This CDR3 reads CASSLHRVPIEQYF. In nucleotides, the CDR3 is TGTGCCAGCAGTTTACACAGGGTCCCTATCGAGCAGTACTTC. V gene TRBV27 combines with J gene TRBJ2-7, with a possible D match to TRBD1 (6 bases). From germline, CDR1 is MNHEY and CDR2 SMNVEV (reference sequence). V dropped 2 bases and J dropped 6 bases, with 14 bases sitting between them. The CDR3 spans 14 residues.

The rearrangement uses TRBV27 and TRBJ2-7; no firm D call. The CDR3 loop spans 16 amino acids. Germline values: CDR1 MNHEY, CDR2 SMNVEV (reference sequence). V shed 6 bases and J shed 2 bases, with 20 bases lying between them. The chain's CDR3 is CASSPDPRLIAYEQYF. The CDR3 nucleotides read TGTGCCAGCAGCCCCGACCCCAGGCTGATTGCCTACGAGCAGTACTTC.

This chain connects TRBV6-5 to TRBJ1-2, with unresolved D. The germline gives CDR1 MNHEY, CDR2 SVGAGI. CDR3 length: 14 amino acids. Trimming removed 6 bases from V and 8 bases from J, with 19 bases in between. The CDR3 nucleotides are TGTGCCAGCAGCCCTCGGGGTCGGGTTACCGGCTACACCTTC. This codes for CASSPRGRVTGYTF.

This chain connects TRBV9 to TRBJ1-1; 12 bases fit TRBD1. Germline CDR1 reads SGDLS; CDR2 reads YYNGEE. V shed 3 bases and J 3 bases; nucleotides not matched to a gene: 9. The CDR3 runs 17 residues. The CDR3 here is CASSGGGTGGRYTEAFF. The CDR3, as DNA: TGTGCCAGCAGCGGGGGAGGGACAGGGGGCAGGTACACTGAAGCTTTCTTT.

CDR3 protein: CASSLAWDYQPTDTQYF. CDR3 sequence (DNA): TGCGCCAGCAGCCTCGCATGGGACTACCAACCCACAGATACGCAGTATTTT. V and J are TRBV5-1 and TRBJ2-3; 7 bases align to TRBD2. From germline, CDR1 is SGHRS and CDR2 YFSETQ. The CDR3 is 17 amino acids. With 4 bases clipped from V and 2 bases from J, the junction kept 13 bases outside the gene matches.

The chain combines TRBV20-1 with TRBJ2-7; a possible D gene is TRBD2 (5 bases). The V end was cut by 2 bases, the J end by 5 bases, with 7 bases between. CDR3 length equals 11 residues. Per the germline V gene, CDR1 is DFQATT and CDR2 is SNEGSKA (reference sequence). The CDR3 coding sequence is TGCAGTGCTAGATCCGGGGACGAGCAGTACTTC. Translation gives CSARSGDEQYF.

The V and J genes are TRBV6-5 and TRBJ2-2, with D maybe TRBD1 (6 bases). The CDR3 extends over 14 amino acids. The germline V gene encodes CDR1 MNHEY and CDR2 SVGAGI. Trimming took 7 bases from V and 8 from J, leaving 17 bases between them. In nucleotides, the CDR3 is TGTGCCAGCACTTCCGAGATCAGGGGTGGGGAGCTGTTTTTT. Its protein is CASTSEIRGGELFF.

This chain connects TRBV5-6 to TRBJ2-5, with 9 bases identical to TRBD1. J lost 4 bases, V lost 4 bases, and 8 bases had no gene match. CDR3 length equals 15 residues. Germline V gene sequence: CDR1 SGHDT, CDR2 YYEEEE. The CDR3 loop is CASSRTGDLGETQYF. The DNA for the CDR3 is TGTGCCAGCAGCAGGACAGGGGATTTAGGAGAGACCCAGTACTTC.

The CDR3 loop is CASSSLGQGAPTNEKLFF. The CDR3 DNA reads as TGTGCCAGCAGTTCCCTGGGACAGGGGGCTCCAACTAATGAAAAACTGTTTTTT. This chain uses TRBV28 with TRBJ1-4; 12 nucleotides line up with TRBD1. The CDR3 length is 18 residues. The V segment lost 4 bases and the J segment 0 bases; nucleotides outside the gene matches: 6. CDR1 MDHEN and CDR2 SYDVKM come from the germline V gene. Full variable domain (missing parts from reference TRBV28 and TRBJ1-4): DVKVTQSSRYLVKRTGEKVFLECVQDMDHENMFWYRQDPGLGLRLIYFSYDVKMKEKGDIPEGYSVSREKKERFSLILESASTNQTSMYLCASSSLGQGAPTNEKLFFGSGTQLSVL.

The chain carries TRBV7-9 and TRBJ1-1; D gene uncertain. The germline gives CDR1 SEHNR, CDR2 FQNEAQ (reference sequence). Trimming took 4 bases from V and 10 from J, leaving 16 bases between them. The CDR3 is 13 residues long. CDR3 coding DNA: TGTGCCAGCAGCTCACTGGGAGTCGTTGGAGCTTTCTTT. Its translation is CASSSLGVVGAFF.

The V gene is TRBV7-9, the J gene TRBJ1-2, with a tentative D call TRBD1 (5 bases). Trimming took off 1 base at V and 4 bases at J, with 19 bases between the two ends. Germline V gene data show CDR1 as SEHNR and CDR2 as FQNEAQ (reference sequence). The CDR3 has 17 amino acids. CDR3: CASSLVLYDSPRYGYTF. CDR3 sequence (DNA): TGTGCCAGCAGCTTAGTTCTTTACGACAGTCCACGCTATGGCTACACCTTC.

The J gene is TRBJ1-4, the V gene TRBV28; 9 positions agree with TRBD1. Trimming took 5 bases from V and 0 from J; bases not matched to a gene: 4. Germline V lookup: CDR1 MDHEN, CDR2 SYDVKM. This CDR3 region has 16 residues. CDR3: CASSPGQGTTNEKLFF. The CDR3 region has the DNA TGTGCCAGCAGTCCGGGACAGGGTACAACTAATGAAAAACTGTTTTTT.

The V call is TRBV4-3, the J call TRBJ1-1; the match to TRBD1 covers 8 bases. The CDR3 runs 15 residues. From germline, CDR1 is LGHNA and CDR2 YSLEER. V dropped 3 bases and J dropped 10; count of bases not matched to a gene: 13. The DNA for the CDR3 is TGCGCCAGCAGCCACGATACTAGGACAGGGAGTGGAGCTTTCTTT. Its protein is CASSHDTRTGSGAFF.

The chain has TRBV6-5 and TRBJ2-7; possibly TRBD1 for D (6 bases). The CDR3 is 14 residues long. V shed 2 bases and J shed 6 bases, with 14 bases lying between them. The germline V gene has CDR1 MNHEY and CDR2 SVGAGI. The DNA for the CDR3 is TGTGCCAGCAGTTACGAGGCAGGGACACGCGAGCAGTACTTC. Translating it yields CASSYEAGTREQYF.

V gene TRBV5-1 combines with J gene TRBJ2-1; 7 bases are shared with TRBD2. After removal of 4 bases from V and 7 bases from J, the junction contained 17 bases not matched to a gene. Per the germline V gene, CDR1 is SGHRS and CDR2 is YFSETQ. There are 17 residues in the CDR3. CDR3 DNA sequence: TGCGCCAGCAGCCCGAAAGCGGGGCAGGCCAACGAAAATGAGCAGTTCTTC. Its protein product is CASSPKAGQANENEQFF.

The CDR3 region has the DNA TGTGCCTGGAAACTAGCGGGGGACTACAATGAGCAGTTCTTC. Its protein is CAWKLAGDYNEQFF. The gene calls are TRBV30 and TRBJ2-1, with 11 bases matching TRBD2. Germline V lookup: CDR1 GTSNPN, CDR2 SVGIG (reference sequence). V was clipped by 4 bases and J by 3 bases; unmatched bases: 2. The CDR3 is 14 residues long.

This sequence joins TRBV19 and TRBJ1-3; no clear D. This CDR3 region has 16 residues. CDR1 and CDR2 from the germline V gene are LNHDA and SQIVND (reference sequence). With 5 bases removed from V and 0 bases from J, the gap between germline ends came to 14 bases. CDR3 sequence: CASSGTFGSSGNTIYF. CDR3 nucleotide sequence: TGTGCCAGTAGTGGAACTTTCGGGAGCTCTGGAAACACCATATATTTT.

This clone came up once. The chain uses TRBV6-1 and TRBJ2-6; TRBD1 matches at 7 bases. CDR3 length: 20 residues. J lost 2 bases, V lost 0 bases, and 13 bases had no gene match. CDR1 is MNHNS and CDR2 is SASEGT in the germline V gene. The CDR3, as DNA: TGTGCCAGCAGTGAAGCTTTCACCGACAGGGAGCTCCCTGGGGCCAACGTCCTGACTTTC. Amino acids: CASSEAFTDRELPGANVLTF.

This chain links TRBV6-5 with TRBJ1-4; D ambiguous. V lost 6 bases and J 8 bases, leaving 13 bases between the germline ends. The CDR3 sequence is 13 residues long. Germline CDR1 and CDR2: MNHEY and SVGAGI. CDR3 loop: CASSRTVGEKLFF. CDR3 nucleotides: TGTGCCAGCAGCCGGACTGTGGGAGAAAAACTGTTTTTT.

This chain joins TRBV7-3 and TRBJ1-6; unclear D gene. In germline, CDR1 is SGHTA, CDR2 FQGTGA. CDR3 length: 14 residues. V lost 3 bases to trimming and J lost 9 bases, with 12 bases between them. Here the CDR3 DNA reads TGTGCCAGCAGCTTCGGAGTAAAGGCTTCACCCCTCCACTTT. It specifies CASSFGVKASPLHF.

V and J are TRBV20-1 and TRBJ1-2; possibly TRBD1 for D (5 bases). There are 11 residues in the CDR3. The V end lost 6 bases, the J end lost 14 bases, and 19 bases lay between the germline ends. Per the germline V gene, CDR1 is DFQATT and CDR2 is SNEGSKA (reference sequence). CDR3 loop: CSAPPGHSFTF. The CDR3, as DNA: TGCAGTGCCCCCCCCGGACACAGTTTTACCTTC.

V gene TRBV7-6 combines with J gene TRBJ2-7, with 12 bases lining up with TRBD1. V was pared by 6 bases and J by 5 bases, with 5 bases of the junction left unmatched. The CDR3 spans 14 residues. Germline lookup yields CDR1 SGHVS and CDR2 FNYEAQ. Written as DNA, the CDR3 is TGTGCCAGCAGAACGGGACAGGGGGCGGACGAGCAGTACTTC. As protein: CASRTGQGADEQYF.

The chain has TRBV7-6 and TRBJ2-2; possibly TRBD1 for D (5 bases). CDR1 is SGHVS, CDR2 FNYEAQ, per germline. Trimming cost V 11 bases and J 2 bases, with 12 bases left between them. This CDR3 has 13 residues. CDR3: CAGASENTGELFF. CDR3 DNA: TGTGCCGGGGCGAGCGAAAACACCGGGGAGCTGTTTTTT.

This clone appeared once. The gene calls are TRBV5-4 and TRBJ2-3; 11 nucleotides agree with TRBD2. Germline V gene data show CDR1 as SGHNT and CDR2 as YYREEE (reference sequence). The CDR3 is 17 residues long. Trimming cost V 3 bases and J 2 bases; bases outside gene matches: 8. CDR3 sequence reads: CASSSDLGLADTDTQYF. The CDR3 DNA reads as TGTGCCAGCAGCTCGGACCTGGGACTAGCGGACACAGATACGCAGTATTTT.

The V and J genes are TRBV29-1 and TRBJ1-1; D uncertain. This CDR3 contains 11 residues. The germline V gene encodes CDR1 SQVTM and CDR2 ANQGSEA. The V end was cut by 4 bases, the J end by 9 bases, with 12 bases between. The DNA for the CDR3 is TGCAGCGTTGTGCGGGCGGGAAAAGCTTTCTTT. Translation: CSVVRAGKAFF. The full variable domain, with the rest looked up from reference TRBV29-1 and TRBJ1-1, is SAVISQKPSRDICQRGTSLTIQCQVDSQVTMMFWYRQQPGQSLTLIATANQGSEATYESGFVIDKFPISRPNLTFSTLTVSNMSPEDSSIYLCSVVRAGKAFFGQGTRLTVV.